This T cell receptor (beta chain) comes out of a study of blood T cell repertoires in COVID-19. Study in general: PBMCs, B-cell-depleted T cells, or T cells provided the cDNA or gDNA that made up the material.

CDR3 length: 13 residues. In germline, CDR1 is MNHNY, CDR2 SVGAGI (reference sequence). V shed 7 bases and J shed 6 bases, with 15 bases lying between them. Cohorts were assigned according to the clinical history that participants reported. Per the authors' pipeline: Estimation of nucleated cell counts relied on the amplification of reference gene primers. Clones were read by immunoSEQ multiplex PCR, and TCRdb kept only the in-frame ones, dropping some. V and J calls and clone size come straight from that table; D and trimming were deduced from the DNA. The table records about 390,000 clones, 85% to 90% of them present only once.

Sequenced material: PBMCs or T cells enriched from blood (not recorded which). The chain recombines TRBV6-6 with TRBJ1-2; the D gene is possibly TRBD1 (5 bases). The receptor was derived from a woman in her 50s who had recovered from COVID-19. CDR3 nucleotide sequence: TGTGCCAGCATCGCGGGGAAGGGGAATGGCTACACCTTC. It specifies CASIAGKGNGYTF.